Described below is a single T cell receptor beta chain sequence and its context. The method was immunoSEQ multiplex PCR; TCRdb's version includes in-frame clones alone and lacks a portion of them. The table includes hundreds of thousands of clones, around 90% detected once. This sample was taken from a study of blood T cell repertoires in COVID-19. Germline V gene data show CDR1 as SGHNT and CDR2 as YYREEE (reference sequence). V lost 6 bases to trimming and J lost 3 bases; unmatched junction nucleotides: 8. The CDR3 loop spans 17 amino acids. V is TRBV5-4 and J is TRBJ2-2; 13 nucleotides agree with TRBD2. The sequenced material came from peripheral blood. The TCR comes from a woman in her forties or fifties with COVID-19, enrolled during active disease. CDR3 sequence reads: CASTSGLAGDHTGELFF. The CDR3 DNA is TGTGCCAGCACCTCTGGACTAGCGGGGGACCACACCGGGGAGCTGTTTTTT.